Each of the 8 T cell receptor beta chains below was sequenced from the same sample in a study of CD8 T cells in Susac syndrome. Random hexamers primed reverse transcription of 0.5 to 1 ug RNA. TCRdb reprocessed the immunoSEQ multiplex PCR reads with MiXCR, giving one entry per CDR3 protein. This table has some 250,000 distinct CDR3 sequences, around 96% appearing once. Material: CD4+ T cells from PBMCs. Receptor source: a human donor with Susac syndrome.

This chain connects TRBV5-1 to TRBJ2-3; D unclear. CDR1 is SGHRS and CDR2 is YFSETQ in the germline V gene. CDR3 length equals 14 residues. V was shortened by 3 bases and J by 2 bases, with 10 bases between the two germline ends. The CDR3: CASSYDLFTDTQYF. DNA of the CDR3: TGCGCCAGCAGCTATGACTTGTTCACAGATACGCAGTATTTT. The full variable domain, rest sourced from reference TRBV5-1 and TRBJ2-3, is KAGVTQTPRYLIKTRGQQVTLSCSPISGHRSVSWYQQTPGQGLQFLFEYFSETQRNKGNFPGRFSGRQFSNSRSEMNVSTLELGDSALYLCASSYDLFTDTQYFGPGTRLTVL.

The V gene is TRBV29-1, the J gene TRBJ2-1, with TRBD2 identical over 9 bases. CDR3 length: 15 residues. Trimming removed 7 bases from V and 4 bases from J; junction bases left unmatched: 11. CDR1 and CDR2 (germline): SQVTM, ANQGSEA. The CDR3 bases are TGCAGCGCAGACGGGACTAGCATATCGTACAATGAGCAGTTCTTC. It yields the protein CSADGTSISYNEQFF.

The chain joins TRBV6-1 to TRBJ2-4; TRBD1 matches 7 bases. With V trimmed by 8 bases and J by 0 bases, 16 bases remained unmatched. This CDR3 has 18 residues. Germline CDR1 reads MNHNS; CDR2 reads SASEGT. The CDR3 DNA follows: TGTGCCAGCGGGGAGCGGACAGGCGCCCTCTTAGCCAAAAACATTCAGTACTTC. It yields the protein CASGERTGALLAKNIQYF.

The chain recombines TRBV4-1 with TRBJ1-2, with a tentative D call TRBD1 (6 bases). Germline loops: CDR1 MGHRA, CDR2 YSYEKL. Trimming removed 2 bases at V and 1 base at J, with 11 bases between. The CDR3 loop spans 15 amino acids. CDR3 region: CASSQPGQLNYGYTF. As DNA, the CDR3 is TGCGCCAGCAGCCAACCCGGACAGCTTAACTATGGCTACACCTTC.

The rearrangement joins TRBV20-1 to TRBJ2-3; 8 bases are shared with TRBD2. Unmatched junction bases numbered 6, after V lost 3 bases and J lost 1 base. CDR3 length equals 15 residues. The germline V gene encodes CDR1 DFQATT and CDR2 SNEGSKA (reference sequence). In DNA form, the CDR3 reads TGCAGTGCTAGTCCGGGAGGGCCTGGCACAGATACGCAGTATTTT. It translates to CSASPGGPGTDTQYF.

In DNA, the CDR3 is TGTGCCACCAGTGGCGGGGGCACATATGGCTACACCTTC. Amino acid sequence: CATSGGGTYGYTF. This sequence joins TRBV24-1 and TRBJ1-2; a possible D gene is TRBD1 (6 bases). Germline CDR1 reads KGHDR; CDR2 reads SFDVKD. V was clipped by 5 bases and J by 5 bases, with 11 bases between them. The CDR3 spans 13 residues.

The V and J genes are TRBV19 and TRBJ1-5, with D maybe TRBD1 (5 bases). Germline V gene lookup returns CDR1 LNHDA and CDR2 SQIVND (reference sequence). The V end lost 3 bases, the J end lost 6 bases, and 18 bases lay between the germline ends. The CDR3 runs 16 residues. The CDR3 here is CASSIKRGMLGQPQHF. DNA for the CDR3: TGTGCCAGTAGTATCAAACGGGGGATGTTGGGTCAGCCCCAGCATTTT. The complete variable domain, with remaining parts taken from reference TRBV19 and TRBJ1-5, reads DGGITQSPKYLFRKEGQNVTLSCEQNLNHDAMYWYRQDPGQGLRLIYYSQIVNDFQKGDIAEGYSVSREKKESFPLTVTSAQKNPTAFYLCASSIKRGMLGQPQHFGDGTRLSIL.

This rearrangement joins TRBV15 to TRBJ1-4; D is unresolved. The CDR3 length is 14 residues. With 9 bases removed from V and 7 bases from J, the gap between germline ends came to 18 bases. Looked up from germline, CDR1 is LNHNV and CDR2 is YYDKDF (reference sequence). The CDR3: CATQRITQGEKLFF. In nucleotides, the CDR3 is TGTGCCACTCAGCGTATCACGCAAGGTGAAAAACTGTTTTTT.